One and the same sample provided the 8 T cell receptor beta chains below, sequenced in a study of cytomegalovirus exposure and HLA in healthy donors. It was with 60 Vbeta and 13 Jbeta primers that the PCR ran. Clones were read by immunoSEQ multiplex PCR, and TCRdb kept only the in-frame ones, dropping some. The sample has 60,000 to 70,000 clones, approximately 80% seen once; the top ten hold 6.5% to 8.5%. Sequencing was performed on PBMCs. The receptors originated from a young man in good health and CMV-seropositive.

This chain joins TRBV6-6 and TRBJ1-4, with a weak D call TRBD1 (5 bases). In germline, CDR1 is MNHNY, CDR2 SVGAGI (reference sequence). Deletions cut 7 bases from V and 1 base from J, with 13 bases between. CDR3 length equals 15 residues. CDR3 sequence: CASIDSDRTNEKLFF. The CDR3 DNA reads as TGTGCCAGCATAGATTCCGACAGAACTAATGAAAAACTGTTTTTT.

The chain is built from TRBV28 and TRBJ1-3; 9 positions agree with TRBD1. CDR3 length: 14 amino acids. Germline V gene data show CDR1 as MDHEN and CDR2 as SYDVKM. Trimming at V came to 6 bases and at J to 8 bases, leaving 8 bases not matched to a gene. The CDR3 nucleotides read TGTGCCAGCAGGGGGACAGGGAATCGGGACACCATATATTTT. It encodes CASRGTGNRDTIYF.

The chain carries TRBV4-1 and TRBJ1-4; D remains ambiguous. Trimming removed 4 bases at V and 8 bases at J, with 11 bases between. CDR3 length: 13 residues. Germline CDR1 MGHRA, CDR2 YSYEKL. The CDR3 nucleotides read TGCGCCAGCAGCCTAGTAGCGGGGGAAAAACTGTTTTTT. This sequence encodes CASSLVAGEKLFF.

The V gene is TRBV27, the J gene TRBJ1-2; no clear D gene. Trimming shortened V by 4 bases and J by 4 bases, and 7 bases separated the two germline ends. This CDR3 contains 12 residues. Germline CDR1 and CDR2: MNHEY and SMNVEV (reference sequence). The CDR3 DNA reads as TGTGCCAGCAGTTCCACCGGCTATGGCTACACCTTC. Translating it yields CASSSTGYGYTF.

The gene calls are TRBV28 and TRBJ2-5; TRBD1 aligns across 9 bases. CDR1 MDHEN and CDR2 SYDVKM come from the germline V gene. The V and J ends lost 6 bases and 5 bases, in that order; junction bases with no gene match: 1. The CDR3 runs 12 residues. CDR3 amino acids: CASRQGAETQYF. The CDR3 DNA sequence: TGTGCCAGCAGACAGGGGGCCGAGACCCAGTACTTC.

DNA for the CDR3: TGTGCCAGCAGGTCAGTGAACACTGAAGCTTTCTTT. It yields the protein CASRSVNTEAFF. V gene TRBV28 combines with J gene TRBJ1-1, with D unresolved. Trimming took off 6 bases at V and 0 bases at J, with 5 bases between the two ends. The CDR3 loop spans 12 amino acids. The germline gives CDR1 MDHEN, CDR2 SYDVKM.

This clone was seen only a few times. This sequence joins TRBV7-3 and TRBJ2-1; a weak D match, TRBD1 (6 bases). The CDR3 length is 14 residues. The V end was cut by 1 base, the J end by 9 bases, with 13 bases between. Per germline, CDR1 SGHTA and CDR2 FQGTGA. For the CDR3, the DNA is TGTGCCAGCAGCTTAAATCTGGGGGCAGGTGAGCAGTTCTTC. Its translation: CASSLNLGAGEQFF.

This clone appeared a few times. The chain is built from TRBV10-1 and TRBJ2-2; no reliable D call. The CDR3 length is 14 residues. CDR1 and CDR2 (germline): WNHNN, SYGVQD (reference sequence). Between the trimmed V and J ends, which lost 4 bases and 4 bases, there was a span of 10 bases. In DNA, the CDR3 is TGCGCCAGCAGTGTAGAAGTAACCACCGGGGAGCTGTTTTTT. Amino acids: CASSVEVTTGELFF.